These 27 T cell receptor beta chains came from one sample sequenced in a study of CD8 T cells in ankylosing spondylitis. TCRdb re-analysed the 5' RACE reads in MiXCR, keeping a single row per CDR3 protein. The sample has about 390,000 distinct CDR3 sequences, about 20% seen once. These receptors' targets are unknown. Study observations and caveats: Among TCR beta sequences, a motif of eight highly homologous variants appeared characteristic of ankylosing spondylitis blood.

Material for sequencing was blood, either unsorted or a sorted T cell fraction (not recorded which). These receptors came from a male donor with ankylosing spondylitis.

J is TRBJ2-5 and V is TRBV3-1, with 7 bases lining up with TRBD2. With V trimmed by 4 bases and J by 2 bases, 4 bases remained unmatched. Germline values: CDR1 LGHDT, CDR2 YNNKEL (reference sequence). The length of the CDR3 is 14 residues. CDR3 sequence: CASSRPGLQETQYF. The DNA of the CDR3 is TGTGCCAGCAGCCGTCCGGGACTACAAGAGACCCAGTACTTC.

Here the CDR3 reads CASSRREGGLEKLFF. CDR3 DNA sequence: TGTGCCAGTAGCCGTAGAGAAGGCGGCCTTGAAAAACTGTTTTTT. The chain carries TRBV19 and TRBJ1-4; D gene uncertain. Trimming cost V 6 bases and J 7 bases, with 18 bases left between them. The CDR3 consists of 15 residues. Germline assignment: CDR1 LNHDA and CDR2 SQIVND (reference sequence). The full variable domain, completed using reference TRBV19 and TRBJ1-4, is DGGITQSPKYLFRKEGQNVTLSCEQNLNHDAMYWYRQDPGQGLRLIYYSQIVNDFQKGDIAEGYSVSREKKESFPLTVTSAQKNPTAFYLCASSRREGGLEKLFFGSGTQLSVL.

At least ten counts were recorded for this clonotype. The chain combines TRBV4-1 with TRBJ2-3; possible D gene TRBD1, 6 bases. The CDR3 consists of 16 residues. Germline CDR1 is MGHRA and CDR2 is YSYEKL. V dropped 3 bases and J dropped 3 bases, with 16 bases sitting between them. CDR3 sequence: CASSQRPDRWTDTQYF. Written as DNA, the CDR3 is TGCGCCAGCAGCCAGCGTCCGGACAGATGGACAGATACGCAGTATTTT.

CDR3 loop: CASSSQLAGWAYEQYF. CDR3 DNA sequence: TGTGCCAGCAGTAGCCAACTAGCGGGGTGGGCCTACGAGCAGTACTTC. The chain uses TRBV27 and TRBJ2-7; 10 nucleotides agree with TRBD2. V lost 5 bases, J lost 2 bases, and 9 bases stayed unmatched. Germline assignment: CDR1 MNHEY and CDR2 SMNVEV (reference sequence). CDR3 size: 16 residues.

Ten or more counts support this clonotype. The chain has TRBV12-3 or TRBV12-4 and TRBJ1-6; D not certain. The CDR3 is 14 amino acids. The V end was cut by 0 bases, the J end by 7 bases, with 7 bases between. In DNA, the CDR3 is TGTGCCAGCAGTTTAGCCCCCGAGAATTCACCCCTCCACTTT. Translated: CASSLAPENSPLHF.

This chain uses TRBV6-6 with TRBJ1-1; 8 bases are shared with TRBD1. J gave up 11 bases and V 8 bases, and 7 bases lay outside the gene matches. Germline assignment: CDR1 MNHNY and CDR2 SVGAGI (reference sequence). This CDR3 comprises 11 residues. The CDR3 protein is CASGRGLEAFF. The CDR3 DNA is TGTGCCAGCGGCAGGGGGCTCGAGGCTTTCTTT.

The chain is built from TRBV5-1 and TRBJ1-5; tentative D call: TRBD1 (5 bases). Trimming removed 4 bases from V and 5 bases from J, with 13 bases in between. The CDR3 spans 14 residues. Germline assignment: CDR1 SGHRS and CDR2 YFSETQ. CDR3 sequence: CASSRDSGDQPQHF. In nucleotides, the CDR3 is TGCGCCAGCAGCCGGGACTCCGGGGATCAGCCCCAGCATTTT.

The rearrangement uses TRBV20-1 and TRBJ2-1; D might be TRBD1 (5 bases). The ends were cut back, 3 bases at V and 4 bases at J, with 19 bases in the middle. CDR3 length: 16 residues. Germline values: CDR1 DFQATT, CDR2 SNEGSKA (reference sequence). The CDR3 protein is CSASYSLGHPYNEQFF. The CDR3 DNA reads as TGCAGTGCTAGCTACTCCCTAGGACACCCGTACAATGAGCAGTTCTTC.

The gene calls are TRBV7-8 and TRBJ2-7, with 9 bases identical to TRBD2. CDR1 is SGHVS, CDR2 FQNEAQ, per germline. The CDR3 covers 19 residues. Trimming removed 3 bases from V and 0 bases from J; junction bases left unmatched: 15. CDR3 nucleotide sequence: TGTGCCAGCAGCTTCCCGCTTTGGCGGGGGGGTCGGAGCTCCTACGAGCAGTACTTC. This gives the protein CASSFPLWRGGRSSYEQYF.

The chain uses TRBV2 and TRBJ2-1; no definite D call. Germline V CDR1 and CDR2: SNHLY, FYNNEI. Trimming cost V 10 bases and J 8 bases, with 21 bases left between them. This CDR3 region has 14 residues. The CDR3 DNA reads as TGTGCCACGAAGGAAATTCCCCAGCGCGATGAGCAGTTCTTC. It encodes CATKEIPQRDEQFF.

V and J are TRBV12-3 or TRBV12-4 and TRBJ2-1, with TRBD2 matching 16 bases. This CDR3 has 20 residues. Trimming removed 0 bases from V and 1 base from J; junction bases left unmatched: 6. CDR3 DNA: TGTGCCAGCAGTTTAGCGCCGGGACTAGCGGGAGGGAGGTCCTACAATGAGCAGTTCTTC. Translating gives CASSLAPGLAGGRSYNEQFF.

The chain uses TRBV24-1 and TRBJ2-5; 9 bases align to TRBD2. This CDR3 comprises 14 residues. The germline V gene has CDR1 KGHDR and CDR2 SFDVKD. The ends lost 9 bases at V and 5 bases at J; junction bases unmatched: 9. The CDR3 loop is CATGEAGGPETQYF. The DNA for the CDR3 is TGTGCCACCGGGGAGGCGGGAGGGCCTGAGACCCAGTACTTC.

This clonotype came up many times. The chain is built from TRBV20-1 and TRBJ2-7; the match to TRBD2 covers 14 bases. The germline CDR1 and CDR2 sequences are DFQATT and SNEGSKA (reference sequence). This CDR3 comprises 14 residues. Unmatched junction bases numbered 6, after V lost 5 bases and J lost 6 bases. This chain's CDR3 is CSALGLAGESEQYF. In DNA form, the CDR3 reads TGCAGTGCTTTGGGACTAGCGGGAGAATCCGAGCAGTACTTC.

A single count supports this clonotype. The chain joins TRBV5-1 to TRBJ2-5; TRBD2 might be the D (5 bases). Trimming cost V 0 bases and J 5 bases, with 14 bases left between them. Germline assignment: CDR1 SGHRS and CDR2 YFSETQ. This CDR3 has 15 residues. The CDR3 reads CASSLGRTPRETQYF. The CDR3 DNA is TGCGCCAGCAGCTTGGGACGGACTCCCCGCGAGACCCAGTACTTC.

This clonotype turned up a few times. The chain recombines TRBV25-1 with TRBJ1-1, with D perhaps TRBD1 (6 bases). Trimming took 6 bases from V and 7 from J, leaving 21 bases between them. Germline lookup yields CDR1 MGHDK and CDR2 SYGVNS. The CDR3 contains 15 residues. The CDR3: CASSPPTGTLGEAFF. CDR3 bases: TGTGCCAGCAGCCCCCCCACCGGGACACTAGGTGAAGCTTTCTTT.

The chain joins TRBV13 to TRBJ2-1; TRBD1 matches at 9 bases. The CDR3 is made up of 16 amino acids. Trimming took 5 bases from V and 2 from J; bases not matched to a gene: 7. Germline loops: CDR1 PRHDT, CDR2 FYEKMQ (reference sequence). CDR3 in DNA: TGTGCCAGCAGCACCGACAGGGGGACTACCTACAATGAGCAGTTCTTC. Protein: CASSTDRGTTYNEQFF.

This clonotype was detected only a few times. This sequence joins TRBV28 and TRBJ2-5; maybe TRBD1 (7 bases). Trimming stripped 1 base from V and 9 bases from J, with 18 bases between. The germline gives CDR1 MDHEN, CDR2 SYDVKM. This CDR3 contains 15 residues. The CDR3 sequence: CASSLSDRVGGPQYF. In nucleotides, the CDR3 is TGTGCCAGCAGTTTATCCGACAGGGTAGGGGGGCCCCAGTACTTC.

This clonotype showed up just a few times. This sequence joins TRBV20-1 and TRBJ2-1; D call uncertain. The germline CDR1 and CDR2 sequences are DFQATT and SNEGSKA (reference sequence). Trimming took off 3 bases at V and 4 bases at J, with 19 bases between the two ends. The CDR3 spans 16 residues. The CDR3 coding sequence is TGCAGTGCTAGTCCTGCTACTAAAAACACTTACAATGAGCAGTTCTTC. Protein: CSASPATKNTYNEQFF.

The chain has TRBV9 and TRBJ1-2, with 8 bases that match TRBD1. J was trimmed by 8 bases and V by 2 bases; bases with no gene match: 8. Germline V gene sequence: CDR1 SGDLS, CDR2 YYNGEE. This CDR3 is 14 amino acids long. The CDR3, as DNA: TGTGCCAGCAGCGTGGACCAGGGGGCGCGAGGCTACACCTTC. Its translation: CASSVDQGARGYTF.

This clonotype appeared a single time. The chain couples TRBV20-1 to TRBJ2-7, with 11 bases lining up with TRBD1. This CDR3 has 15 residues. Germline loops: CDR1 DFQATT, CDR2 SNEGSKA (reference sequence). CDR3 protein: CSANPGDRGTYEQYF. The CDR3 nucleotides are TGCAGCGCAAATCCGGGGGACAGGGGGACCTACGAGCAGTACTTC.

The V and J genes are TRBV6-5 and TRBJ2-2; D may correspond to TRBD1 or TRBD2 (5 bases each). V was clipped by 10 bases and J by 6 bases, with 12 bases between them. CDR1 MNHEY and CDR2 SVGAGI come from the germline V gene. This CDR3 spans 12 amino acids. Here the CDR3 reads CATTRGPGELFF. As DNA, the CDR3 is TGTGCCACCACCCGGGGACCCGGGGAGCTGTTTTTT.

CDR3: CASSRGGQVGYNEQFF. CDR3 bases: TGTGCCAGTAGCCGCGGCGGCCAGGTTGGGTACAATGAGCAGTTCTTC. The V call is TRBV19, the J call TRBJ2-1; D is unresolved. CDR1 LNHDA and CDR2 SQIVND come from the germline V gene (reference sequence). This CDR3 has 16 residues. With 6 bases removed from V and 4 bases from J, the gap between germline ends came to 19 bases.

Comment on this clonotype: Germline is not matched at one junction end, which may reflect a read error. The chain couples TRBV7-3 to TRBJ1-2, with D possibly TRBD1 on 6 matching bases. This CDR3 comprises 13 residues. Germline-derived CDR1 and CDR2 are SGHTA and FQGTGA. CDR3 residues: CASSSQGNSGYTF. The CDR3 region has the DNA TGTGCCAGCAGCTCACAGGGCAACTCTGGCTACACCTTC.

The chain has TRBV28 and TRBJ1-5; the D gene is possibly TRBD1 (6 bases). CDR1 MDHEN and CDR2 SYDVKM come from the germline V gene. Trimming took 3 bases from V and 6 from J, leaving 18 bases between them. This CDR3 region has 16 residues. The CDR3 here is CASSLRPGGPSQPQHF. DNA of the CDR3: TGTGCCAGCAGTTTGCGGCCGGGGGGCCCCAGTCAGCCCCAGCATTTT.

CDR3 region: CRGPRQETQYF. DNA for the CDR3: TGCAGGGGCCCTCGACAAGAGACCCAGTACTTC. The chain joins TRBV20-1 to TRBJ2-5; D is ambiguous. Per germline, CDR1 DFQATT and CDR2 SNEGSKA (reference sequence). This CDR3 spans 11 amino acids.

This chain connects TRBV12-3 or TRBV12-4 to TRBJ2-1, with 7 positions matching TRBD1. The trim removed 6 bases at V and 5 bases at J, leaving 13 bases unmatched. This CDR3 contains 16 residues. The CDR3 region has the DNA TGTGCCAGCAGGGACTTGACAGGGCACCCCGACAATGAGCAGTTCTTC. Its protein product is CASRDLTGHPDNEQFF.

V gene TRBV4-2 combines with J gene TRBJ2-3, with 14 positions matching TRBD2. The trim removed 0 bases at V and 7 bases at J, leaving 6 bases unmatched. CDR1 and CDR2 from the germline V gene are LGHNA and YNFKEQ. This CDR3 region has 17 residues. The CDR3 protein is CASSQDGTSGGLNTQYF. CDR3 coding DNA: TGTGCCAGCAGCCAAGATGGGACTAGCGGGGGATTAAATACGCAGTATTTT.